This entry is about one TCR beta chain. The run of the v3.0 immunoSEQ assay was at survey level. Profiled with immunoSEQ multiplex PCR; TCRdb holds only in-frame clones, not every one. The table has 30,000 to 50,000 clones, 75% to 90% seen once. V shed 6 bases and J 8 bases; nucleotides not matched to a gene: 4. The CDR3 covers 13 residues. From germline, CDR1 is MGHDK and CDR2 SYGVNS. This sample was included in a study of long-term antiretroviral therapy in people with HIV. The source is a woman in her late teens or twenties with HIV. This specimen was unsorted PBMCs, taken just before starting antiretroviral therapy. The rearrangement uses TRBV25-1 and TRBJ1-4; 9 bases line up with TRBD1. The CDR3, as DNA: TGTGCCAGCAGGGGGACAGGGCTCGAAAAACTGTTTTTT. It yields the protein CASRGTGLEKLFF.